The clone carrying this T cell receptor beta chain was recorded once. Participant reports of clinical history set cohort assignment. J gave up 9 bases and V 5 bases, and 7 bases lay outside the gene matches. The germline V gene encodes CDR1 PRHDT and CDR2 FYEKMQ (reference sequence). This CDR3 comprises 12 residues. The data were taken from a study of blood T cell repertoires in COVID-19. Turning to the study itself: From T cells, B-cell-depleted T cells, or PBMCs came the material, which was cDNA or gDNA.

In the authors' methods: Cell counts per sample came from amplifying reference gene primers. The table came from immunoSEQ multiplex PCR; TCRdb's copy has only in-frame clones and leaves some out. Clone size and the V and J calls come from that table; the DNA yielded D and trimming. The sample lists roughly 180,000 clones, 87% seen once, with approximately 2.4% in the top ten. The sample was PBMCs or T cells enriched from blood (not recorded which). The receptor was derived from a woman in her twenties or thirties who had recovered from COVID-19. The V and J genes are TRBV13 and TRBJ2-7, with 7 bases fitting TRBD2. The CDR3 DNA reads TGTGCCAGCAGCCCACTCCGCGGGGGGCAGTACTTC. Translating it yields CASSPLRGGQYF.